This T cell receptor beta chain was captured in a study of CD8 T cells in ankylosing spondylitis. Researchers built TCR beta libraries using quantitative 5'-RACE with molecular barcodes. TCRdb reprocessed the 5' RACE reads via MiXCR and lists one record per CDR3 protein. The sample lists about 800,000 distinct CDR3 sequences, about 11% occurring once. Study outcomes and limitations: Several highly homologous variants made up a TCR beta motif, and this motif appeared characteristic of ankylosing spondylitis blood. Disease-linked clones reportedly showed significant enrichment in matched ankylosing spondylitis synovial fluid.

CDR1 and CDR2 from the germline V gene are MGHDK and SYGVNS. The CDR3 length is 14 residues. As concerns this clonotype: The antigen remains undetermined. A much larger clone is a single base away; this may be a read error.

This receptor was identified in a male donor with ankylosing spondylitis. This sequence joins TRBV25-1 and TRBJ2-1; D may match TRBD1 or TRBD2 (5 bases each). Specimen: blood, either unsorted or a sorted T cell fraction (not recorded which). The CDR3, as DNA: TGTGCCGGCAGTGAGGGACGGAGAGACAATGAGCAGTTCTTC. Protein: CAGSEGRRDNEQFF.